Shown below are 3 T cell receptor beta chains from a single sample sequenced in a study of shared clonotypes between healthy human individuals. Libraries were prepared by immunoSEQ multiplex PCR; TCRdb keeps only in-frame clonotypes and omits some of them. Here the sample spans 180,000 or so clones, around 93% being singletons. Sequencing input: naive CD4+ T cells sorted from blood. Noted subset: CD45RA+ positively selected. Receptors originate from a young woman in good health.

Note on this clone: The sample contains more than one DNA sequence encoding this CDR3. The gene calls are TRBV28 and TRBJ1-2; 8 nucleotides align to TRBD1. This CDR3 spans 14 amino acids. With V trimmed by 4 bases and J by 2 bases, 3 bases remained unmatched. Germline CDR1 reads MDHEN; CDR2 reads SYDVKM. The CDR3 DNA sequence: TGTGCCAGCAGTTCAGGGACAGGCAACTATGGCTACACCTTC. It specifies CASSSGTGNYGYTF.

This clone has only one observation. This chain uses TRBV27 with TRBJ2-7, with D perhaps matching TRBD2 (6 bases). The V end was cut by 8 bases, the J end by 0 bases, with 11 bases between. The CDR3 contains 13 residues. Germline V gene lookup returns CDR1 MNHEY and CDR2 SMNVEV (reference sequence). CDR3 bases: TGTGCCAGCTCCGTGGGGGGCTCCTACGAGCAGTACTTC. This gives the protein CASSVGGSYEQYF.

The genes are TRBV18 and TRBJ2-5; D uncertain. The J call could be wrong; TRBJ2-7 is a better fit for the DNA end. The length of the CDR3 is 16 residues. Germline CDR1 is KGHSH and CDR2 is LQKENI. This chain's CDR3 is CASSPTGLGRSYEQYF. The CDR3 coding sequence is TGTGCCAGCTCACCGACGGGCCTAGGCAGAAGCTACGAGCAGTACTTC.